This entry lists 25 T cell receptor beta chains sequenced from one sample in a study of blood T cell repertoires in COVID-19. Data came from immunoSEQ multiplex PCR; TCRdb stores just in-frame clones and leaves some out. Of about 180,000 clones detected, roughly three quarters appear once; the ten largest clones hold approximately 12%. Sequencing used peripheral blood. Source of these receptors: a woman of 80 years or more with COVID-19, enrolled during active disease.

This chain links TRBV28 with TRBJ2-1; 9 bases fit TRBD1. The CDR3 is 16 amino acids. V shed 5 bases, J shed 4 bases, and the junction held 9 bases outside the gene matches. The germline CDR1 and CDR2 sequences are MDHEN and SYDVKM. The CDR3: CASSPLGQGPYNEQFF. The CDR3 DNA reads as TGTGCCAGCAGTCCGCTAGGACAGGGGCCATACAATGAGCAGTTCTTC.

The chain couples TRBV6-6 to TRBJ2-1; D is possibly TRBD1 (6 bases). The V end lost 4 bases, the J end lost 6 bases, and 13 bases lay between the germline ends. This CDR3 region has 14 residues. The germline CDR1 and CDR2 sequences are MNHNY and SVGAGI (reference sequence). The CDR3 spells CASSFPQQGNEQFF. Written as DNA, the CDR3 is TGTGCCAGCAGTTTCCCCCAACAGGGCAATGAGCAGTTCTTC.

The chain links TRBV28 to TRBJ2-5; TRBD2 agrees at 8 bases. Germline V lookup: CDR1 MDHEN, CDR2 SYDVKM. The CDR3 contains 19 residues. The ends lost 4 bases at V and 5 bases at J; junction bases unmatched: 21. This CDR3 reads CASSSPRRGASNQRETQYF. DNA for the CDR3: TGTGCCAGCAGTTCTCCACGGCGGGGGGCCTCTAACCAGCGGGAGACCCAGTACTTC. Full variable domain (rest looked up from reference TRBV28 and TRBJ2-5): DVKVTQSSRYLVKRTGEKVFLECVQDMDHENMFWYRQDPGLGLRLIYFSYDVKMKEKGDIPEGYSVSREKKERFSLILESASTNQTSMYLCASSSPRRGASNQRETQYFGPGTRLLVL.

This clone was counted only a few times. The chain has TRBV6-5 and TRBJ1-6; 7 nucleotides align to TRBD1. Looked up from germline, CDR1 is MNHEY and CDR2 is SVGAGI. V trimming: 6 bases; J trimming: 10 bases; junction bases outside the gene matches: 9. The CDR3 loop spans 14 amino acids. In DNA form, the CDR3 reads TGTGCCAGCAGGGAGACAGGGCCGCAATCACCCCTCCACTTT. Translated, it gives CASRETGPQSPLHF.

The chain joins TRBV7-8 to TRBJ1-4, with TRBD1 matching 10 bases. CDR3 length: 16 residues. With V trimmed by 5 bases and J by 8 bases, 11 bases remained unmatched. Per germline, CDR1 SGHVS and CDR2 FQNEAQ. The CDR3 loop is CASSRYIDRGHEKLFF. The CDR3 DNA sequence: TGTGCCAGCAGCCGATACATAGACAGGGGGCACGAAAAACTGTTTTTT.

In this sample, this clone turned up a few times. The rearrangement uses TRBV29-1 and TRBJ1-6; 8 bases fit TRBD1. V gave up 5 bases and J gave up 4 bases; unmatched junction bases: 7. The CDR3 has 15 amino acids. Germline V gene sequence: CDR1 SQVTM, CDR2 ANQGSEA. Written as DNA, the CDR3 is TGCAGCGTTTTTGGACAGGGCCCTTATAATTCACCCCTCCACTTT. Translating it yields CSVFGQGPYNSPLHF.

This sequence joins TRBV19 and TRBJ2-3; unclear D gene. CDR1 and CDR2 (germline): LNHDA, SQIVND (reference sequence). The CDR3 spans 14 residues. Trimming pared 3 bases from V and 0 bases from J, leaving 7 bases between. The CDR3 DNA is TGTGCCAGTAGTATGCTCAGGAGCACAGATACGCAGTATTTT. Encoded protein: CASSMLRSTDTQYF.

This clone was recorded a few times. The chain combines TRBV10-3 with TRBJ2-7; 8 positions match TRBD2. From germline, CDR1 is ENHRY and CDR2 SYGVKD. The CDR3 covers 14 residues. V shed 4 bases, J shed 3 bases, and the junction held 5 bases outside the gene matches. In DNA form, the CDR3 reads TGTGCCATCAGTGCACTAGCGGATAGCTACGAGCAGTACTTC. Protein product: CAISALADSYEQYF.

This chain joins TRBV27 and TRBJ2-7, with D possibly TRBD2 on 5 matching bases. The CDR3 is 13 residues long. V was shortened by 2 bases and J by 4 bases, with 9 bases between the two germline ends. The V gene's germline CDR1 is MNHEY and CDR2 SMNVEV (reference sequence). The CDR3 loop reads CASSLIGNYEQYF. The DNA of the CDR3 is TGTGCCAGCAGTTTAATCGGGAATTACGAGCAGTACTTC.

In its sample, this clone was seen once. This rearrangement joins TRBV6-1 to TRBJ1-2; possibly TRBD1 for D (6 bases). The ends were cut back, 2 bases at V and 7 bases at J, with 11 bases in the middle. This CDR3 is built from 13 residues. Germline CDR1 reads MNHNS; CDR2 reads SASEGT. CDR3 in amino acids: CASSEYAGVGYTF. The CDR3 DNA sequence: TGTGCCAGCAGTGAATACGCAGGGGTTGGCTACACCTTC.

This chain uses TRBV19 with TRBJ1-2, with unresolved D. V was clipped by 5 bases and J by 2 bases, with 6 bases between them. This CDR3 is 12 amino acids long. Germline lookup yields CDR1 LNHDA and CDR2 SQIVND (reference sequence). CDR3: CASSRRNYGYTF. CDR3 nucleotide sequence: TGTGCCAGTAGTCGGCGGAACTATGGCTACACCTTC.

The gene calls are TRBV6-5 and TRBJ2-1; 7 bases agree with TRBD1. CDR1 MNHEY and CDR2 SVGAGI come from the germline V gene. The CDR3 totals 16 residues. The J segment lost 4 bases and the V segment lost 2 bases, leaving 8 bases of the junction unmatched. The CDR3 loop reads CASSYTGQPLYNEQFF. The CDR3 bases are TGTGCCAGCAGTTACACGGGACAGCCATTGTACAATGAGCAGTTCTTC.

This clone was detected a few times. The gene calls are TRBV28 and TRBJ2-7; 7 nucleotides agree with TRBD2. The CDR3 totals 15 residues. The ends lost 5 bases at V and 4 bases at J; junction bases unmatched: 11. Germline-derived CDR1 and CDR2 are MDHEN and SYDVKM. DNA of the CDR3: TGTGCCAGCAGTCCCCTGGGAGGGAGTGGTTACGAGCAGTACTTC. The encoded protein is CASSPLGGSGYEQYF.

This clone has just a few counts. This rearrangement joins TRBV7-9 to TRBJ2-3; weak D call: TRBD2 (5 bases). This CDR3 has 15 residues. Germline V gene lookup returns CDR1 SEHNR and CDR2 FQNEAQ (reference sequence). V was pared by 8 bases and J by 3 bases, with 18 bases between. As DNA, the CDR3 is TGTGCCAGCTGGATGAAGGAACTAGAAACAGATACGCAGTATTTT. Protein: CASWMKELETDTQYF.

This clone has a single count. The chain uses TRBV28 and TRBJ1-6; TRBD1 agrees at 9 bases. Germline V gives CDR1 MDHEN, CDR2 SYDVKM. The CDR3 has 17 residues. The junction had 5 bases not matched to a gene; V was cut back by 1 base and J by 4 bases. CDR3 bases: TGTGCCAGCAGTTTATACAGGGGGCGCGGGTATAATTCACCCCTCCACTTT. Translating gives CASSLYRGRGYNSPLHF.

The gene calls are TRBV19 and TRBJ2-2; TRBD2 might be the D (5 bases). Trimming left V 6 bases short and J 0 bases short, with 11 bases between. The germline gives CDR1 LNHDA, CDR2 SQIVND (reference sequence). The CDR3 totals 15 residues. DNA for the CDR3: TGTGCCAGTAGCCTTGGAGGCACGAACACCGGGGAGCTGTTTTTT. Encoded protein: CASSLGGTNTGELFF.

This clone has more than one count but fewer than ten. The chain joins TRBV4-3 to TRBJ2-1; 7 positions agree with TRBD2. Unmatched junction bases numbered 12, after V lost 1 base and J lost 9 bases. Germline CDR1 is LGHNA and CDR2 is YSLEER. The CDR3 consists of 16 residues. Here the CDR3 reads CASSQVMGRGLREQFF. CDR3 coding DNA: TGCGCCAGCAGCCAAGTTATGGGGCGGGGGTTGCGTGAGCAGTTCTTC.

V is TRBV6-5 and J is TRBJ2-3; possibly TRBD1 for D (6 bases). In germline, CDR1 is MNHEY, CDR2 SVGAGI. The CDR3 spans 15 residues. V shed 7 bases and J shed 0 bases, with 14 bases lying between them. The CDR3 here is CASTDGTSSTDTQYF. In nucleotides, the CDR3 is TGTGCCAGCACCGATGGGACATCGAGCACAGATACGCAGTATTTT.

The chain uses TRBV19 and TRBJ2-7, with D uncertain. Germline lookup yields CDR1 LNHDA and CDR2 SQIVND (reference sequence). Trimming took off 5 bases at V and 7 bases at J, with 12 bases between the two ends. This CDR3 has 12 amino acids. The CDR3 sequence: CASSFDQREQYF. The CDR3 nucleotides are TGTGCCAGTAGTTTCGACCAGCGAGAGCAGTACTTC.

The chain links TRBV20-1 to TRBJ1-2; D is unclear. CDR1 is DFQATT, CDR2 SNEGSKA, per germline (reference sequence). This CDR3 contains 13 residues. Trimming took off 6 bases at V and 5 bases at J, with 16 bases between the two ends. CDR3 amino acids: CSASTYGIYGYTF. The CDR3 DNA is TGCAGTGCCAGTACGTACGGGATTTATGGCTACACCTTC.

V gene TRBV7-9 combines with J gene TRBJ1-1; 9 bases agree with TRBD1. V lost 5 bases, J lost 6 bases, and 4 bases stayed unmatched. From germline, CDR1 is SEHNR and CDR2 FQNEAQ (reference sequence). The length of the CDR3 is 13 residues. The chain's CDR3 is CASSNRQGAEAFF. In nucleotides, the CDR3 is TGTGCCAGCAGCAACCGACAGGGGGCTGAAGCTTTCTTT. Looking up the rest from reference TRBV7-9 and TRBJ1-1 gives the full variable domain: DTGVSQNPRHKITKRGQNVTFRCDPISEHNRLYWYRQTLGQGPEFLTYFQNEAQLEKSRLLSDRFSAERPKGSFSTLEIQRTEQGDSAMYLCASSNRQGAEAFFGQGTRLTVV.

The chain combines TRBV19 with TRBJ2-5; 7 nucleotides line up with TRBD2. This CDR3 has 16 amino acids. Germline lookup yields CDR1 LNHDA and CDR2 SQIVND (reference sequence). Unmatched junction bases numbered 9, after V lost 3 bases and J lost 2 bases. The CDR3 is CASSIVPAGIQETQYF. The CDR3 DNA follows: TGTGCCAGTAGTATCGTCCCAGCGGGAATACAAGAGACCCAGTACTTC.

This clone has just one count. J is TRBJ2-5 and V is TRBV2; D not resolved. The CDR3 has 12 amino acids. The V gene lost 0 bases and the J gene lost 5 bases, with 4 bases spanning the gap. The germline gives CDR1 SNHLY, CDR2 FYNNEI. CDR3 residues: CASSEAEETQYF. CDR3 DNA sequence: TGTGCCAGCAGTGAAGCAGAGGAGACCCAGTACTTC. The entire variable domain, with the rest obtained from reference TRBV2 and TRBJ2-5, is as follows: EPEVTQTPSHQVTQMGQEVILRCVPISNHLYFYWYRQILGQKVEFLVSFYNNEISEKSEIFDDQFSVERPDGSNFTLKIRSTKLEDSAMYFCASSEAEETQYFGPGTRLLVL.

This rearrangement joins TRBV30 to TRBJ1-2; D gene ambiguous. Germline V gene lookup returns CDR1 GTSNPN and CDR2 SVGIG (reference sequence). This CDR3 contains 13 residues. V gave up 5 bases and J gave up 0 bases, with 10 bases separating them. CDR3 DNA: TGTGCCTGGGGCGCGGATACTAACTATGGCTACACCTTC. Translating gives CAWGADTNYGYTF.

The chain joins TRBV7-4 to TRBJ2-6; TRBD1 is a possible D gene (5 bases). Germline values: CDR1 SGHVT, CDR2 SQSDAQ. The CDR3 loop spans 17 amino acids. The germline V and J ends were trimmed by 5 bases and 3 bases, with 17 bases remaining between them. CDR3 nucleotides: TGTGCCAGCAGCCGACAGACATATTCTCTTGGGGCCAACGTCCTGACTTTC. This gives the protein CASSRQTYSLGANVLTF.